This T cell receptor (beta chain) was profiled in a study of tumor-infiltrating lymphocytes in primary liver carcinoma. Overall study context: Maximum tumor diameters ranged from roughly 4 to 11 cm, stage T1-T3 N0M0. Samples returned roughly 3.65 to 7.13 million productive TCRbeta reads, a yield that was similar across tissue types.

Using a constant-region primer together with ProtoScript II reverse transcriptase, TCR beta cDNA was made from around 500 ng of total RNA. TCR beta libraries came from three nested multiplex PCR rounds using slightly modified ARM-PCR. The two initial PCR rounds, nine to eleven cycles each, used TRBV1-TRBV30 forward and C-beta reverse primers. TCRdb independently ran MiXCR on the multiplex PCR reads; one entry per CDR3 protein. The table has 60,000 or so distinct CDR3 sequences, just over 70% seen once. Study findings and constraints: A significantly higher top-250-clone fraction was recorded for tumors than for blood (p = 0.039). Pairs of tumor regions overlapped more than tumor-adjacent and tumor-blood pairs did.

This CDR3 is 14 amino acids long. J was trimmed by 2 bases and V by 5 bases; bases with no gene match: 5. CDR1 is MNHNS, CDR2 SASEGT, per germline. This clonotype was detected many times. Antigen: not known. Joint extraction of RNA and DNA used about 17-32 mg of bulk tissue that was unsorted. The rearrangement links TRBV6-1 to TRBJ2-7; the match to TRBD1 covers 8 bases. What was sequenced was liver tumor tissue from sampling region 2. As to subset: tumor region T2, inferior pole. This receptor was identified in a man aged 35 to 55 with primary liver carcinoma and hepatitis B virus infection. CDR3 loop: CASSTGTGPYEQYF. The CDR3 DNA reads TGTGCCAGCAGTACCGGGACAGGACCCTACGAGCAGTACTTC.